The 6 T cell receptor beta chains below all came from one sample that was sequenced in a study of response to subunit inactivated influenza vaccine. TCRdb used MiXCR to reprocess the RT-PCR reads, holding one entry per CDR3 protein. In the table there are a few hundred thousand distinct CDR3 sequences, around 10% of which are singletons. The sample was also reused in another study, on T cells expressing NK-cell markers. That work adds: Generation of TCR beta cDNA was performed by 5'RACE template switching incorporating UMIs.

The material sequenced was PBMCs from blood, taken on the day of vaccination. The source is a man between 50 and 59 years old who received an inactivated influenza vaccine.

In DNA, the CDR3 is TGTGCCAGCAGCTTAGGGGACTTAAGGGGCTCCTACAATGAGCAGTTCTTC. It yields the protein CASSLGDLRGSYNEQFF. The chain is built from TRBV7-6 and TRBJ2-1, with a possible D match to TRBD2 (6 bases). Trimming shortened V by 1 base and J by 0 bases, and 13 bases separated the two germline ends. The CDR3 has 17 amino acids. CDR1 is SGHVS and CDR2 is FNYEAQ in the germline V gene. Filled out from reference TRBV7-6 and TRBJ2-1, the complete variable domain reads GAGVSQSPRYKVTKRGQDVALRCDPISGHVSLYWYRQALGQGPEFLTYFNYEAQQDKSGLPNDRFSAERPEGSISTLTIQRTEQRDSAMYRCASSLGDLRGSYNEQFFGPGTRLTVL.

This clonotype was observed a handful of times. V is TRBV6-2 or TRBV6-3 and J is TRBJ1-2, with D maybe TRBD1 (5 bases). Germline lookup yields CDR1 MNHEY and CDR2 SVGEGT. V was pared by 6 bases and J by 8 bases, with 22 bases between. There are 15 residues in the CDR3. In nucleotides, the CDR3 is TGTGCCAGCAGCTCCATTACAGGCGGAACCATCGGCTACACCTTC. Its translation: CASSSITGGTIGYTF.

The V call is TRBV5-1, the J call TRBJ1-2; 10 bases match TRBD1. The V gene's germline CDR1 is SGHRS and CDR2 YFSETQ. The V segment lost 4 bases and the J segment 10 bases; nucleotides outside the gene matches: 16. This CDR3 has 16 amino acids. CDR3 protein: CASSTSSGQGKVPYTF. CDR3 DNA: TGCGCCAGCAGCACGTCCTCGGGACAGGGGAAAGTCCCCTACACCTTC.

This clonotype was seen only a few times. The CDR3 DNA is TGTGCCAGCAGCTTAGCTGGGCTGAATAATGAAAAACTGTTTTTT. This encodes CASSLAGLNNEKLFF. V and J are TRBV7-2 and TRBJ1-4; no reliable D call. This CDR3 is 15 amino acids long. Trimming stripped 0 bases from V and 4 bases from J, with 9 bases between. Germline-derived CDR1 and CDR2 are SGHTA and FQGNSA.

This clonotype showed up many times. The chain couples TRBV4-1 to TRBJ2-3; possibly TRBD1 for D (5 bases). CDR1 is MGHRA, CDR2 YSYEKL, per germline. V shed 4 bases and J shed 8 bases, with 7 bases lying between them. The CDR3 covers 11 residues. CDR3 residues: CASSLGLTQYF. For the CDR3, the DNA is TGCGCCAGCAGCCTGGGGCTTACGCAGTATTTT.

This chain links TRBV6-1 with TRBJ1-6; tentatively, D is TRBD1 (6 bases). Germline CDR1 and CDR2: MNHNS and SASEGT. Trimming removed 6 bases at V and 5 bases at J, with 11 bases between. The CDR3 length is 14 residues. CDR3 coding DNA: TGTGCCAGCAGAGGACAGTGGGATAATTCACCCCTCCACTTT. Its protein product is CASRGQWDNSPLHF.